The present TCR beta chain was sequenced within a study of blood T cells in healthy people across ages. Broader study findings: Researchers deemed the diversity estimates from one million T cells underestimates.

Concerning this clonotype: The target antigen is unknown.

Every participating donor contributed around 9.5 milliliters of peripheral blood through a draw. Per individual sample, total RNA of at least 6 micrograms was extracted. Then a second PCR, running roughly 6 to 12 cycles, was carried out with a sample-barcoded 5' primer and a J-beta primer mix. There were at least 3 million CDR3-containing paired-end reads obtained from each sample. TCRdb called the 5' RACE reads again in MiXCR, with one record for every CDR3 protein. In the table there are about 680,000 distinct CDR3 sequences, around 48% of which are singletons. CDR3 length equals 15 residues. The material sequenced was blood. This sequence originates from a woman in her sixties or seventies in good health. The chain carries TRBV12-3 or TRBV12-4 and TRBJ2-4; 10 bases line up with TRBD2. The tail of the sequence fits TRBJ2-7 better, so the J call may be wrong. This chain's CDR3 is CASRATSGASYEQYF. The CDR3 DNA sequence: TGTGCCAGCAGAGCCACTAGCGGGGCATCCTACGAGCAGTACTTC.